What follows is one TCR beta chain and its context. Its specific antigen is unknown. Per-nucleotide qualities are absent, and no much larger clonotype sits a single base away. This entry belongs to a study of T-cell memory formation after mild COVID-19 (dated by TCRdb to the early 2020s). About the investigation overall: TCR sequence clusters from the two donors were found to be largely donor specific. In two donors, T-cell clones that expanded and contracted after mild COVID-19 were tracked by sequencing TCRalpha and TCRbeta repertoires over time. Two young, previously healthy adult volunteers made up the cohort, one male and one female.

Ficoll-Paque density gradient centrifugation was used to isolate PBMCs. V is cut back by 2 bases and J by 10 bases, with 8 bases in the junction unmatched. CDR1 SGHAT and CDR2 FQNNGV are derived from the germline V gene. Spanning cysteine to phenylalanine, the CDR3 consists of 14 amino acids. Here the CDR3 DNA is all that survives: 42 bases in frame from base 1. General conclusions and limits of the study: The detection of some responding clones in pre-infection memory suggests that pre-existing cross-reactive memory T cells joined the SARS-CoV-2 response. Clones that contracted from day 15 to 85 showed balanced CD4/CD8 phenotypes, whereas a second wave of clones that expanded from day 15 to 37 leaned towards CD4+. SARS-CoV-2 specificity of the second-wave clones peaking on day 37 was not confirmed. Contracting CD4+ clones appeared mostly in the CM and EM memory subsets, whereas CD8+ clones were enriched in EMRA. Only a couple of mild cases were covered by the study, and larger cohorts that include severe cases with pre-infection samples were considered necessary.

TCRdb names Illumina NovaSeq 6000 as the instrument used. TCRalpha and TCRbeta cDNA libraries were constructed by 5'RACE with constant-segment primers, with sample barcodes and unique molecular identifiers being introduced. RNA was extracted from every sample with Trizol reagent. The libraries were amplified in two PCR steps, and the second step added a second sample barcode and Illumina TruSeq adapters. The libraries were sequenced on an Illumina NovaSeq using 2 x 150 bp paired-end reads. The study's processing was this. Reads were demultiplexed and collapsed into UMI-guided consensus sequences with migec v1.2.7. With mixcr v2.1.11, UMI consensuses were aligned to TRA and TRB V and J templates and assembled into clonotypes. Expanded or contracted clonotypes were those called significant by both edgeR and NoisET, with noise models trained on biological replicates. For edgeR calls, the thresholds were a false discovery rate-adjusted p below 0.01 and a log2 fold-change of 1. As an exploratory analysis of dynamics, max-normalized trajectories of the 1000 most abundant clonotypes were examined by PCA with hierarchical clustering. Separately sequenced CD4+ and CD8+ repertoires were used to assign the CD4 or CD8 phenotype of responding clones. TCRdb handled the public reads itself, with Q25 trimming in fastp and clone calling in MiXCR, and kept productive beta chains. CDR3 protein duplicates are merged, each entry listing the most common genes and DNA. The V and J calls and clone size are TCRdb's, not the authors'. The sample table lists about 100,000 distinct CDR3 sequences, 11% of them with a count of one. The ten largest account for 40% of the sample.

The sequenced material came from PBMCs or a T cell subset sorted from them (not recorded which). Recombination linked TRBV11-2 to TRBJ2-1; the central 7 bases match TRBD2. The TCR originated in a man younger than 35 who had mild COVID-19 (a few samples of this study predate the infection). The sample titles of this study are shuffled in the database, so cell type and time point are left out; the donor was told from shared clones. The DNA sequence is given as TGTGCCAGCAGCTTATTCAGCGGGGACCAGGAGCAGTTCTTC. Translated, it gives CASSLFSGDQEQFF. Joined to the reference TRBV11-2 and TRBJ2-1 proteins, this CDR3 gives the full variable domain: EAGVAQSPRYKIIEKRQSVAFWCNPISGHATLYWYQQILGQGPKLLIQFQNNGVVDDSQLPKDRFSAERLKGVDSTLKIQPAKLEDSAVYLCASSLFSGDQEQFFGPGTRLTVL.